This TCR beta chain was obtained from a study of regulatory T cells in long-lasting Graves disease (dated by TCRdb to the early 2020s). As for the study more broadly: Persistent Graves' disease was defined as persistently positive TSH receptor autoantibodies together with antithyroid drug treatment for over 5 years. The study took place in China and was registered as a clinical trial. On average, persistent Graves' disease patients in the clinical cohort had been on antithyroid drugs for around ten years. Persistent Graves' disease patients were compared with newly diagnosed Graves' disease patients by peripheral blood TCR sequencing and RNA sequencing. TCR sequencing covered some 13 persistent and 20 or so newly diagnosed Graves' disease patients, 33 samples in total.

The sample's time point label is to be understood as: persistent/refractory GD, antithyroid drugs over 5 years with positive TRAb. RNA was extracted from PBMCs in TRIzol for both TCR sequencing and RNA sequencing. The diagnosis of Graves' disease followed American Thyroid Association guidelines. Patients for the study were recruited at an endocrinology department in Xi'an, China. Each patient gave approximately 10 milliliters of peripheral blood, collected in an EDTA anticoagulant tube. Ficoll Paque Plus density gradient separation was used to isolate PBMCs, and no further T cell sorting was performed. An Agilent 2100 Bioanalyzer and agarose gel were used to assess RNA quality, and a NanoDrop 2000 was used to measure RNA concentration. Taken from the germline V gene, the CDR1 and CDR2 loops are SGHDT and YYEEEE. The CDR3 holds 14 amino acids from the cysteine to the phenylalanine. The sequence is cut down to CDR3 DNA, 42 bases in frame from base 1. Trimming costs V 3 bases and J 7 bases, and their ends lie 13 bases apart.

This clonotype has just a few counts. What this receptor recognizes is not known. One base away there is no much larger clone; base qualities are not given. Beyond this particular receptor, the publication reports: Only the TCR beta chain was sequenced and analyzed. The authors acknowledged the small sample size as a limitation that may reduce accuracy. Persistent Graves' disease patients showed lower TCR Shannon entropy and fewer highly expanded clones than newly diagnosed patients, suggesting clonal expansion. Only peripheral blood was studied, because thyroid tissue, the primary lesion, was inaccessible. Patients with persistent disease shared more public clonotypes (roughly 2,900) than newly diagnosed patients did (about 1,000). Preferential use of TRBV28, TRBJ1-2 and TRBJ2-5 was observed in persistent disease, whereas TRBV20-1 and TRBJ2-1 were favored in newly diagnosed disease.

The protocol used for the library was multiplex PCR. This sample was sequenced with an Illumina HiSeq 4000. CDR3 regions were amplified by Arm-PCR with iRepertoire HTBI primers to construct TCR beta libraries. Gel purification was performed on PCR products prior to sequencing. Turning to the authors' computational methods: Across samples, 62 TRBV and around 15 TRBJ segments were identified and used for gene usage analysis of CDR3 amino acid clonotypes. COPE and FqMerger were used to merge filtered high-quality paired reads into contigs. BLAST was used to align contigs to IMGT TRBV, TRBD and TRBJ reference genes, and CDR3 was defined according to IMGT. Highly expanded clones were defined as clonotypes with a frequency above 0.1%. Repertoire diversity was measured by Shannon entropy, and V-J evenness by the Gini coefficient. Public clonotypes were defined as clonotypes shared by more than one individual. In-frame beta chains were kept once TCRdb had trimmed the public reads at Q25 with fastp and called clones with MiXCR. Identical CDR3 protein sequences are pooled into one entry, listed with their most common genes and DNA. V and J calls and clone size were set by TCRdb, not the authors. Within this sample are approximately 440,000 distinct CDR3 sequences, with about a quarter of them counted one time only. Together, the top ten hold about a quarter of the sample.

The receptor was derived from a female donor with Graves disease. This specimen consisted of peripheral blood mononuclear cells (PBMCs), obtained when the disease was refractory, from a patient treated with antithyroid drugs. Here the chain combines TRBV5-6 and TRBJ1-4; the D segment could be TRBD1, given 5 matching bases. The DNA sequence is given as TGTGCCAGCAGCTCTGGGGCTTTGGGTGAAAAACTGTTTTTT. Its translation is CASSSGALGEKLFF.